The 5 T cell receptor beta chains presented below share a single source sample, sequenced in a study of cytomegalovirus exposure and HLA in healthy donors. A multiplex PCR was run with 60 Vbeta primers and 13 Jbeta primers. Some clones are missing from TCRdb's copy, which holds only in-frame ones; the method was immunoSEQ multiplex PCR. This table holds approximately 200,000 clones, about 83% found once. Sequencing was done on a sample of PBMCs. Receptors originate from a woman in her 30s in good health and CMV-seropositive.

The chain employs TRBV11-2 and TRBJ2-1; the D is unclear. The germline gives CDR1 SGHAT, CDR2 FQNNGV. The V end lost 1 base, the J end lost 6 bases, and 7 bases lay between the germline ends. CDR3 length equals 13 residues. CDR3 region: CASSLGHPNEQFF. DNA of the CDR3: TGTGCCAGCAGCTTAGGACACCCCAATGAGCAGTTCTTC.

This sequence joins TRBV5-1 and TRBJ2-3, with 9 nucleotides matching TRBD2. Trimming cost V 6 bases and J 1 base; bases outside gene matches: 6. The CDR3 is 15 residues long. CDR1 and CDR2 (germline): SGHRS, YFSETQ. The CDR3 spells CASTFSGGGTDTQYF. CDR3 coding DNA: TGCGCCAGCACCTTTAGCGGGGGCGGCACAGATACGCAGTATTTT.

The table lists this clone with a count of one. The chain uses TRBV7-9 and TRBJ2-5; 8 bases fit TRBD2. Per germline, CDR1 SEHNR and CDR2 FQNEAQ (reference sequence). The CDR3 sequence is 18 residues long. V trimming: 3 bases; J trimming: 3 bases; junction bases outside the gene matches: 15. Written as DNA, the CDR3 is TGTGCCAGCAGCTTGTCGGGAGGGCCCTCTTCAGGCAAAGAGACCCAGTACTTC. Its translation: CASSLSGGPSSGKETQYF.

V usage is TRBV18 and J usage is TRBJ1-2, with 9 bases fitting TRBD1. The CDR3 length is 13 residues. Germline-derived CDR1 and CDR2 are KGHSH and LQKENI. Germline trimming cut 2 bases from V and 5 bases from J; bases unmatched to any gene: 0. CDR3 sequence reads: CASSPDRGYGYTF. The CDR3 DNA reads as TGTGCCAGCTCACCAGACAGGGGGTATGGCTACACCTTC.

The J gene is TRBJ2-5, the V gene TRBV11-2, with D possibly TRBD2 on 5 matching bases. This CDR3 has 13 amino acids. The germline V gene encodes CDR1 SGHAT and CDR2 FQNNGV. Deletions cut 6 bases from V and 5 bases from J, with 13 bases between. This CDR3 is CASRPPGMETQYF. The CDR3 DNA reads TGTGCCAGCAGGCCCCCGGGAATGGAGACCCAGTACTTC.